The 24 T cell receptor beta chains below all came from one sample that was sequenced in a study of cytomegalovirus exposure and HLA in healthy donors. PCR used 60 Vbeta primers and 13 Jbeta primers. The table came from immunoSEQ multiplex PCR; TCRdb's copy has only in-frame clones and leaves some out. This sample has 130,000 to 150,000 clones, with over 70% found just once. Source material: PBMCs. All receptors come from a woman aged 40 to 50 in good health and CMV-seropositive.

This chain links TRBV7-2 with TRBJ2-2, with 7 bases that match TRBD1. The V gene's germline CDR1 is SGHTA and CDR2 FQGNSA. J lost 4 bases, V lost 6 bases, and 5 bases had no gene match. This CDR3 contains 14 residues. The CDR3, as DNA: TGTGCCAGCAGGTCTCAGGGGGTCACCGGGGAGCTGTTTTTT. Its translation: CASRSQGVTGELFF.

The chain has TRBV6-6 and TRBJ1-2; 11 bases align to TRBD1. The CDR3 contains 15 residues. V lost 5 bases, J lost 6 bases, and 8 bases stayed unmatched. In germline, CDR1 is MNHNY, CDR2 SVGAGI (reference sequence). The CDR3 nucleotides read TGTGCCAGCAGTGGCGCCGGGACAGGGGGAAATGGCTACACCTTC. Translating it yields CASSGAGTGGNGYTF.

The rearrangement joins TRBV7-9 to TRBJ1-3; D gene ambiguous. The CDR3 loop spans 15 amino acids. V lost 6 bases to trimming and J lost 0 bases, with 12 bases between them. The germline CDR1 and CDR2 sequences are SEHNR and FQNEAQ (reference sequence). The CDR3 is CASRIDTISGNTIYF. DNA of the CDR3: TGTGCCAGCAGAATCGACACGATCTCTGGAAACACCATATATTTT.

The genes are TRBV7-9 and TRBJ1-5, with no clear D. CDR1 is SEHNR and CDR2 is FQNEAQ in the germline V gene (reference sequence). The CDR3 length is 14 residues. V shed 5 bases and J shed 2 bases, with 10 bases lying between them. The DNA for the CDR3 is TGTGCCAGCAGCCGCGGCATGGGCAATCAGCCCCAGCATTTT. Its translation: CASSRGMGNQPQHF.

This clone occurred a few times. This chain links TRBV14 with TRBJ2-5, with D perhaps TRBD1 (5 bases). The CDR3 runs 15 residues. Germline CDR1 SGHDN, CDR2 FVKESK. Trimming cost V 3 bases and J 4 bases, with 15 bases left between them. The CDR3: CASSQRPRDRETQYF. The CDR3 DNA reads TGTGCCAGCAGCCAGAGGCCCAGGGATCGAGAGACCCAGTACTTC. Based on the CDR3 plus reference TRBV14 and TRBJ2-5, the full variable domain is EAGVTQFPSHSVIEKGQTVTLRCDPISGHDNLYWYRRVMGKEIKFLLHFVKESKQDESGMPNNRFLAERTGGTYSTLKVQPAELEDSGVYFCASSQRPRDRETQYFGPGTRLLVL.

This chain uses TRBV30 with TRBJ1-2; TRBD1 is a possible D gene (6 bases). Germline V gene sequence: CDR1 GTSNPN, CDR2 SVGIG (reference sequence). The germline V and J ends were trimmed by 1 base and 7 bases, with 19 bases remaining between them. This CDR3 spans 15 amino acids. CDR3 protein: CAWSARGANGGGYTF. The CDR3 nucleotides are TGTGCCTGGAGTGCCCGGGGGGCTAACGGGGGTGGCTACACCTTC.

V gene TRBV9 combines with J gene TRBJ2-5, with TRBD2 matching 13 bases. CDR1 is SGDLS and CDR2 is YYNGEE in the germline V gene. The length of the CDR3 is 16 residues. V lost 0 bases to trimming and J lost 5 bases; unmatched junction nucleotides: 4. The CDR3 region has the DNA TGTGCCAGCAGCGTAGGGACTAGCGGGGGTCGTGAGACCCAGTACTTC. This encodes CASSVGTSGGRETQYF.

The V gene is TRBV6-5, the J gene TRBJ1-3; weak D call: TRBD1 (6 bases). The CDR3 length is 16 residues. Germline CDR1 MNHEY, CDR2 SVGAGI. Trimming removed 0 bases at V and 1 base at J, with 10 bases between. The CDR3 sequence: CASSYSRGGSGNTIYF. DNA of the CDR3: TGTGCCAGCAGTTACTCGAGAGGGGGATCTGGAAACACCATATATTTT.

This clone was counted a few times. The chain combines TRBV5-1 with TRBJ2-2; unclear D gene. Deletions cut 4 bases from V and 1 base from J, with 14 bases between. CDR1 and CDR2 (germline): SGHRS, YFSETQ. The CDR3 is 16 amino acids. In DNA, the CDR3 is TGCGCCAGCAGCCCCTCTCCCTACCTGAACACCGGGGAGCTGTTTTTT. It is translated as CASSPSPYLNTGELFF.

This chain joins TRBV28 and TRBJ1-3; D unresolved. In germline, CDR1 is MDHEN, CDR2 SYDVKM. Trimming left V 7 bases short and J 11 bases short, with 12 bases between. There are 11 residues in the CDR3. DNA for the CDR3: TGTGCCAGCAACGAGGGAGGCGCCATATATTTT. Protein: CASNEGGAIYF.

Here the CDR3 reads CATSRDKGLGYGYTF. DNA of the CDR3: TGTGCCACCAGCAGAGATAAGGGGCTTGGCTATGGCTACACCTTC. The J gene is TRBJ1-2, the V gene TRBV15; maybe TRBD1 (5 bases). Trimming cost V 0 bases and J 4 bases, with 12 bases left between them. The CDR3 length is 15 residues. In germline, CDR1 is LNHNV, CDR2 YYDKDF (reference sequence).

V usage is TRBV29-1 and J usage is TRBJ1-2, with D tentatively TRBD1 (5 bases). Germline assignment: CDR1 SQVTM and CDR2 ANQGSEA. The CDR3 runs to 12 residues. Deletions cut 4 bases from V and 4 bases from J, with 10 bases between. CDR3 nucleotides: TGCAGCGTTGTCTCGGGGGGCTATGGCTACACCTTC. It codes for CSVVSGGYGYTF.

The chain links TRBV6-5 to TRBJ2-7; D is possibly TRBD1 (6 bases). Germline CDR1 is MNHEY and CDR2 is SVGAGI. Trimming shortened V by 6 bases and J by 7 bases, and 19 bases separated the two germline ends. This CDR3 comprises 14 residues. CDR3 sequence: CASRWTEGTGEQYF. CDR3 bases: TGTGCCAGCAGGTGGACAGAGGGTACGGGAGAGCAGTACTTC.

The J gene is TRBJ1-4, the V gene TRBV27; D remains ambiguous. Germline CDR1 MNHEY, CDR2 SMNVEV (reference sequence). The V end lost 3 bases, the J end lost 5 bases, and 7 bases lay between the germline ends. The CDR3 is made up of 13 amino acids. DNA of the CDR3: TGTGCCAGCAGTTTTGCGGGGAATGAAAAACTGTTTTTT. Protein sequence: CASSFAGNEKLFF.

V gene TRBV28 combines with J gene TRBJ1-2; D is perhaps TRBD1 (5 bases). Germline V gene data show CDR1 as MDHEN and CDR2 as SYDVKM. V dropped 4 bases and J dropped 3 bases, with 6 bases sitting between them. The CDR3 sequence is 12 residues long. The DNA for the CDR3 is TGTGCCAGCAGTTCGGGGGACTATGGCTACACCTTC. Protein sequence: CASSSGDYGYTF.

The CDR3 loop is CASSVQGAGTEAFF. The CDR3 DNA sequence: TGTGCCAGCAGCGTACAGGGGGCAGGTACTGAAGCTTTCTTT. The rearrangement links TRBV9 to TRBJ1-1; 8 bases line up with TRBD1. This CDR3 is 14 amino acids long. J lost 5 bases, V lost 1 base, and 4 bases had no gene match. Germline V CDR1 and CDR2: SGDLS, YYNGEE. The variable domain in full, completed from reference TRBV9 and TRBJ1-1, reads DSGVTQTPKHLITATGQRVTLRCSPRSGDLSVYWYQQSLDQGLQFLIQYYNGEERAKGNILERFSAQQFPDLHSELNLSSLELGDSALYFCASSVQGAGTEAFFGQGTRLTVV.

V and J are TRBV2 and TRBJ2-1, with a tentative D call TRBD2 (5 bases). V gave up 2 bases and J gave up 3 bases, with 11 bases separating them. Germline V gene data show CDR1 as SNHLY and CDR2 as FYNNEI. The CDR3 spans 15 residues. The CDR3 DNA sequence: TGTGCCAGCAGTGAATACGGGGTAGTCTACAATGAGCAGTTCTTC. It codes for CASSEYGVVYNEQFF.

The V gene is TRBV5-1, the J gene TRBJ2-6, with D hard to call. The germline V gene encodes CDR1 SGHRS and CDR2 YFSETQ. Trimming took 2 bases from V and 3 from J, leaving 6 bases between them. The CDR3 totals 14 residues. The CDR3 nucleotides read TGCGCCAGCAGCTTTCGGGTTGGGGCCAACGTCCTGACTTTC. Its protein is CASSFRVGANVLTF. Full variable domain (remainder filled in from reference TRBV5-1 and TRBJ2-6): KAGVTQTPRYLIKTRGQQVTLSCSPISGHRSVSWYQQTPGQGLQFLFEYFSETQRNKGNFPGRFSGRQFSNSRSEMNVSTLELGDSALYLCASSFRVGANVLTFGAGSRLTVL.

The chain carries TRBV6-1 and TRBJ1-3; TRBD1 is a possible D gene (6 bases). Germline V gene lookup returns CDR1 MNHNS and CDR2 SASEGT. CDR3 size: 16 residues. V lost 2 bases and J 0 bases, leaving 11 bases between the germline ends. The CDR3 DNA sequence: TGTGCCAGCAGTGAAACACAGGGTAGCTCTGGAAACACCATATATTTT. Translating gives CASSETQGSSGNTIYF.

The V call is TRBV5-1, the J call TRBJ2-5, with D perhaps matching TRBD2 (6 bases). V lost 4 bases and J lost 2, with 9 bases in between. There are 13 residues in the CDR3. Germline CDR1 SGHRS, CDR2 YFSETQ. The chain's CDR3 is CASSRGVQETQYF. The DNA for the CDR3 is TGCGCCAGCAGCCGCGGGGTACAAGAGACCCAGTACTTC.

There are a few counts of this clone. V and J are TRBV11-2 and TRBJ2-3; 13 positions agree with TRBD2. Per the germline V gene, CDR1 is SGHAT and CDR2 is FQNNGV. The length of the CDR3 is 16 residues. The ends lost 4 bases at V and 6 bases at J; junction bases unmatched: 7. The CDR3 sequence: CASSSRLAGGRDTQYF. In nucleotides, the CDR3 is TGTGCCAGCAGCTCCCGACTAGCGGGGGGTCGGGATACGCAGTATTTT.

V and J are TRBV6-5 and TRBJ1-4; D is ambiguous. Between the trimmed V and J ends, which lost 0 bases and 12 bases, there was a span of 11 bases. CDR3 length: 13 amino acids. Germline CDR1 and CDR2: MNHEY and SVGAGI. The CDR3 loop reads CASSYSPSGELFF. CDR3 in DNA: TGTGCCAGCAGTTACTCGCCTTCCGGGGAACTGTTTTTT.

This clone was observed a single time. The chain links TRBV9 to TRBJ1-2; a possible D gene is TRBD1 (5 bases). The CDR3 extends over 14 amino acids. With 0 bases removed from V and 7 bases from J, the gap between germline ends came to 13 bases. Germline loops: CDR1 SGDLS, CDR2 YYNGEE. This CDR3 reads CASSVGLQGGGYTF. The DNA for the CDR3 is TGTGCCAGCAGCGTAGGTCTCCAGGGCGGTGGCTACACCTTC.

The gene calls are TRBV6-5 and TRBJ1-6, with TRBD1 matching 8 bases. This CDR3 region has 15 residues. Germline CDR1 reads MNHEY; CDR2 reads SVGAGI. Trimming cost V 6 bases and J 6 bases; bases outside gene matches: 7. The CDR3 loop reads CASREYTGGNSPLHF. The CDR3 coding sequence is TGTGCCAGCAGAGAGTACACAGGGGGTAATTCACCCCTCCACTTT.